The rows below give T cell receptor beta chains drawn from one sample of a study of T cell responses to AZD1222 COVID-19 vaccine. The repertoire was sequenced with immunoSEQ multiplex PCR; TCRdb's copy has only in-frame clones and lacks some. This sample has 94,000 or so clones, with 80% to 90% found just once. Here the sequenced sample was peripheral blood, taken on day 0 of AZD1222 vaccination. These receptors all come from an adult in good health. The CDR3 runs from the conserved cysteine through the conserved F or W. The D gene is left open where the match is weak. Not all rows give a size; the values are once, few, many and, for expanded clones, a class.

CDR3: CASSLGGAGTDTQYF
DNA: TGCGCCAGCAGCTTGGGGGGGGCCGGTACAGATACGCAGTATTTT
V: TRBV5-1
D: NA
J: TRBJ2-3
size: NA

CDR3: CASSPERGAPYNEQFF
DNA: TGTGCCAGCTCACCAGAGCGGGGGGCCCCCTACAATGAGCAGTTCTTC
V: TRBV18
D: TRBD2
J: TRBJ2-1
size: NA

CDR3: CASSLRDGGRHGYTF
DNA: TGTGCCAGCAGCTTAAGGGACGGGGGGCGTCATGGCTACACCTTC
V: TRBV7-2
D: NA
J: TRBJ1-2
size: NA

CDR3: CATSDPNAGPYNEQFF
DNA: TGTGCCACCAGTGATCCCAATGCGGGGCCCTACAATGAGCAGTTCTTC
V: TRBV24-1
D: NA
J: TRBJ2-1
size: once

CDR3: CAWAIWGGSYEQYF
DNA: TGTGCCTGGGCCATTTGGGGGGGATCCTACGAGCAGTACTTC
V: TRBV30
D: TRBD2
J: TRBJ2-7
size: NA

CDR3: CASSLDSSTDTQYF
DNA: TGTGCCAGCAGCTTAGACTCGAGCACAGATACGCAGTATTTT
V: TRBV7-9
D: NA
J: TRBJ2-3
size: NA

CDR3: CASSQDRGTVNGYTF
DNA: TGTGCCAGCAGCCAAGATCGAGGGACCGTTAATGGCTACACCTTC
V: TRBV4-2
D: NA
J: TRBJ1-2
size: NA

CDR3: CASSPDGTGYQPQHF
DNA: TGTGCCAGCAGCCCCGACGGAACGGGCTACCAGCCCCAGCATTTT
V: TRBV6-2/TRBV6-3
D: NA
J: TRBJ1-5
size: NA

CDR3: CASSLGGNTEAFF
DNA: TGTGCCAGCAGCTTGGGGGGGAACACTGAAGCTTTCTTT
V: TRBV12-3/TRBV12-4
D: NA
J: TRBJ1-1
size: NA

CDR3: CASSDLAGNTGELFF
DNA: TGCGCCAGCAGTGATTTAGCGGGGAACACCGGGGAGCTGTTTTTT
V: TRBV10-1
D: TRBD2
J: TRBJ2-2
size: NA

CDR3: CASRDRVGVTGELFF
DNA: TGTGCCAGCCGGGACAGGGTCGGGGTCACCGGGGAGCTGTTTTTT
V: TRBV10-3
D: TRBD1
J: TRBJ2-2
size: once

CDR3: CASSGTGTQETQYF
DNA: TGCGCCAGCAGCGGGACAGGGACCCAAGAGACCCAGTACTTC
V: TRBV5-1
D: TRBD1
J: TRBJ2-5
size: NA

CDR3: CASSQGIVQGATSEQYF
DNA: TGCGCCAGCAGCCAAGGTATCGTTCAGGGGGCAACATCCGAGCAGTACTTC
V: TRBV4-3
D: TRBD1
J: TRBJ2-7
size: NA

CDR3: CASSPSPSIYGYTF
DNA: TGTGCCAGCAGCCCTAGTCCTTCCATCTATGGCTACACCTTC
V: TRBV7-9
D: NA
J: TRBJ1-2
size: NA

CDR3: CASSKESEGREREQFF
DNA: TGTGCCAGCAGCAAAGAGAGTGAAGGGCGGGAGCGTGAGCAGTTCTTC
V: TRBV21-1
D: NA
J: TRBJ2-1
size: NA

CDR3: CASSLRLAGAGNEQFF
DNA: TGTGCCAGTAGCCTTAGACTAGCGGGGGCAGGTAATGAGCAGTTCTTC
V: TRBV19
D: TRBD2
J: TRBJ2-1
size: once

CDR3: CATSSDRGIGGYTF
DNA: TGTGCCACCAGCAGCGATAGGGGGATAGGTGGCTACACCTTC
V: TRBV15
D: NA
J: TRBJ1-2
size: NA

CDR3: CASSLTSGGNEQFF
DNA: TGTGCCAGCAGCTTGACTAGCGGGGGTAATGAGCAGTTCTTC
V: TRBV7-2
D: TRBD2
J: TRBJ2-1
size: NA

CDR3: CASSSQGNTEAFF
DNA: TGTGCCAGCAGTTCACAGGGTAACACTGAAGCTTTCTTT
V: TRBV2
D: NA
J: TRBJ1-1
size: NA

CDR3: CAWRTSFLTRNTEAFF
DNA: TGTGCCTGGAGGACTTCCTTCCTTACAAGGAACACTGAAGCTTTCTTT
V: TRBV30
D: NA
J: TRBJ1-1
size: NA

CDR3: CASSLDRGGAVETQYF
DNA: TGTGCCAGCAGCTTAGATCGCGGGGGGGCCGTGGAGACCCAGTACTTC
V: TRBV7-2
D: TRBD2
J: TRBJ2-5
size: NA

CDR3: CASSPHGLEGLKNEQYF
DNA: TGTGCCAGCAGCCCCCACGGGTTGGAGGGGCTGAAGAACGAGCAGTACTTC
V: TRBV9
D: NA
J: TRBJ2-7
size: NA

CDR3: CASSIDWGVYNEQFF
DNA: TGTGCCAGTAGTATAGATTGGGGGGTTTACAATGAGCAGTTCTTC
V: TRBV19
D: NA
J: TRBJ2-1
size: NA

CDR3: CASSFTSMNTEAFF
DNA: TGTGCCAGCAGTTTTACGAGTATGAACACTGAAGCTTTCTTT
V: TRBV7-9
D: NA
J: TRBJ1-1
size: few

CDR3: CASTPGLAYNEQFF
DNA: TGTGCCAGCACACCGGGACTAGCGTACAATGAGCAGTTCTTC
V: TRBV11-2
D: TRBD2
J: TRBJ2-1
size: NA

CDR3: CSVVGYGEAFF
DNA: TGCAGCGTTGTCGGGTACGGGGAAGCTTTCTTT
V: TRBV29-1
D: NA
J: TRBJ1-1
size: NA

CDR3: CASSLAEGGPLEQYF
DNA: TGTGCCAGCAGCTTAGCGGAAGGGGGCCCCCTTGAGCAGTACTTC
V: TRBV7-2
D: TRBD1
J: TRBJ2-7
size: NA

CDR3: CASSLVSRYTEAFF
DNA: TGTGCCAGCAGCCTGGTTTCTAGGTACACTGAAGCTTTCTTT
V: TRBV5-5
D: NA
J: TRBJ1-1
size: NA

CDR3: CASSQDRQSSYNSPLHF
DNA: TGCGCCAGCAGCCAAGACCGACAGAGCTCCTATAATTCACCCCTCCACTTT
V: TRBV4-3
D: NA
J: TRBJ1-6
size: NA